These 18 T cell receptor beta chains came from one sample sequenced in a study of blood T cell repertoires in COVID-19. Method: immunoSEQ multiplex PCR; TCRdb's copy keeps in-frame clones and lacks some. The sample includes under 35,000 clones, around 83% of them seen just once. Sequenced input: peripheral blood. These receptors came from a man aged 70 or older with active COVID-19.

CDR3 sequence: CASSLEASGPTDEQFF. CDR3 nucleotide sequence: TGCGCCAGCAGCTTGGAGGCTAGCGGACCCACTGATGAGCAGTTCTTC. This chain connects TRBV5-1 to TRBJ2-1, with 7 positions matching TRBD2. Germline V gene sequence: CDR1 SGHRS, CDR2 YFSETQ. The CDR3 has 16 amino acids. The junction had 11 bases not matched to a gene; V was cut back by 0 bases and J by 8 bases.

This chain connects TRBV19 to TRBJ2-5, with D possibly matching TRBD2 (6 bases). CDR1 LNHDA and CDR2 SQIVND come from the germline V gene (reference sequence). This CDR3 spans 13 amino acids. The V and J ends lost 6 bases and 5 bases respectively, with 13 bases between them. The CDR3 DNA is TGTGCCAGTAGCCAGGGTGCGGGGGAGACCCAGTACTTC. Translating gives CASSQGAGETQYF.

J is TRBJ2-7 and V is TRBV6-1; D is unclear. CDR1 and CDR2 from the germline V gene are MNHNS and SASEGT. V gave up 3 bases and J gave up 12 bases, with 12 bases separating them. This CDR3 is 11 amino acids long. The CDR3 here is CASSDLAHPYF. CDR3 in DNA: TGTGCCAGCAGTGATCTGGCTCACCCGTACTTC.

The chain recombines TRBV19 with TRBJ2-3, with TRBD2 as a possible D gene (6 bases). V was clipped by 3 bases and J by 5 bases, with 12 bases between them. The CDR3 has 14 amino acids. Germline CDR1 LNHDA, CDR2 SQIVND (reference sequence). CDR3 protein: CASSISGRGDTQYF. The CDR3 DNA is TGTGCCAGTAGTATCTCAGGGCGGGGAGATACGCAGTATTTT.

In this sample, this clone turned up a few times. In DNA, the CDR3 is TGTGCCAGCAGCCAAGATCGCCAGGCCTTCTCTGGGGCCAACGTCCTGACTTTC. Translated: CASSQDRQAFSGANVLTF. This chain connects TRBV4-2 to TRBJ2-6, with unresolved D. The ends were cut back, 0 bases at V and 0 bases at J, with 12 bases in the middle. The germline V gene has CDR1 LGHNA and CDR2 YNFKEQ. The CDR3 is 18 residues long.

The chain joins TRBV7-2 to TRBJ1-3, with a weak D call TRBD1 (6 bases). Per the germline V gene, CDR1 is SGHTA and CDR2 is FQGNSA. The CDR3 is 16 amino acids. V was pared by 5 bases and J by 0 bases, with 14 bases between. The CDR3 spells CASSPRGHDSGNTIYF. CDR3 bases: TGTGCCAGCAGCCCCAGGGGCCACGACTCTGGAAACACCATATATTTT.

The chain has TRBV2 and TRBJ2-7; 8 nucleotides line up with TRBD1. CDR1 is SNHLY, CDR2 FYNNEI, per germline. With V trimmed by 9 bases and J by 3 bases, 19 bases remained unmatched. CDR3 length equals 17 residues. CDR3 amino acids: CASQQGAYLHGIYEQYF. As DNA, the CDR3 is TGTGCCAGTCAGCAGGGGGCCTACCTCCACGGTATCTACGAGCAGTACTTC.

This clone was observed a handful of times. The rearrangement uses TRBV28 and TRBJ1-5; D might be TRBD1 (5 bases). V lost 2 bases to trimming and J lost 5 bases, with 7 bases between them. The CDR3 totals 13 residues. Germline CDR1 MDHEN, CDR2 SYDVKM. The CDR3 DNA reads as TGTGCCAGCAGTTTAGGGGCTGATCAGCCCCAGCATTTT. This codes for CASSLGADQPQHF.

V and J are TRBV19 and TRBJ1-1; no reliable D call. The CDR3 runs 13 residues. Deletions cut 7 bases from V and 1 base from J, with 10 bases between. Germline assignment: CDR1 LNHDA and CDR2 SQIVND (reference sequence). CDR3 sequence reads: CASTTFGNTEAFF. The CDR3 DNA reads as TGTGCCAGTACCACCTTCGGGAACACTGAAGCTTTCTTT.

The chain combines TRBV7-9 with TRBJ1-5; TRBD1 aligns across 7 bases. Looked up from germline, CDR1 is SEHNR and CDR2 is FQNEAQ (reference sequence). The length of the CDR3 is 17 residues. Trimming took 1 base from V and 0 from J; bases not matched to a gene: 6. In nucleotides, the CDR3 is TGTGCCAGCAGCTTAGGGACAGGTGACGATAGCAATCAGCCCCAGCATTTT. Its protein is CASSLGTGDDSNQPQHF.

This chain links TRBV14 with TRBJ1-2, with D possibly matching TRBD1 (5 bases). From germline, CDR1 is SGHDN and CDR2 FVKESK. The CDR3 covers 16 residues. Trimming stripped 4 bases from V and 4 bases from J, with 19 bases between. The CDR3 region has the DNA TGTGCCAGCAGCCTCCAGGGCGGGGGTCGAGGCTATGGCTACACCTTC. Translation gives CASSLQGGGRGYGYTF.

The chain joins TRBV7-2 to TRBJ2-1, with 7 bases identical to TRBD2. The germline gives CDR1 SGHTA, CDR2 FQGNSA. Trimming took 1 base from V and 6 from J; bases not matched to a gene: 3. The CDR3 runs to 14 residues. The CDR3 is CASSLELASNEQFF. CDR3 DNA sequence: TGTGCCAGCAGCTTAGAACTAGCGAGCAATGAGCAGTTCTTC.

The CDR3 nucleotides read TGTGCCAGCACCAAGGACAGGGGTCGCACAGATACGCAGTATTTT. It specifies CASTKDRGRTDTQYF. The chain carries TRBV6-5 and TRBJ2-3; 9 bases line up with TRBD1. CDR1 and CDR2 from the germline V gene are MNHEY and SVGAGI. The CDR3 is 15 amino acids. V lost 7 bases and J lost 1; bases outside the gene matches: 6.

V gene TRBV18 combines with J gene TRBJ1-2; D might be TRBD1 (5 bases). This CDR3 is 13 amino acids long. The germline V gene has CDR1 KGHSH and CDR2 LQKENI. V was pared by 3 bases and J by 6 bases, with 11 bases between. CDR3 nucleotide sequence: TGTGCCAGCTCACCGGGGGGAGCGGATGGCTACACCTTC. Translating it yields CASSPGGADGYTF.

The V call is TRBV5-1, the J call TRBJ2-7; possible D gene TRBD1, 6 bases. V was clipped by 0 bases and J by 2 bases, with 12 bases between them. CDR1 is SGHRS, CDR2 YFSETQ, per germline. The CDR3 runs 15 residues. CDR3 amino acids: CASSLGGHPTYEQYF. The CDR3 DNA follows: TGCGCCAGCAGCTTGGGGGGACACCCTACCTACGAGCAGTACTTC.

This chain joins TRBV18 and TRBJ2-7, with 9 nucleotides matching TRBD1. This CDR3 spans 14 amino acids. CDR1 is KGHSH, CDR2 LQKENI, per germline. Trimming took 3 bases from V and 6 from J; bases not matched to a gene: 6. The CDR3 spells CASSPGTGWSEQYF. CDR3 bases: TGTGCCAGCTCACCGGGGACAGGGTGGAGCGAGCAGTACTTC.

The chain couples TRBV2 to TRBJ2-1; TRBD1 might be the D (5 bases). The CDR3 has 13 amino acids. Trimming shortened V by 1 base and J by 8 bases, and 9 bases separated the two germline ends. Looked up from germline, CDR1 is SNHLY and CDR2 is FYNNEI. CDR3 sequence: CASSEVIGDEQFF. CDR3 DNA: TGTGCCAGCAGTGAAGTCATAGGGGATGAGCAGTTCTTC.

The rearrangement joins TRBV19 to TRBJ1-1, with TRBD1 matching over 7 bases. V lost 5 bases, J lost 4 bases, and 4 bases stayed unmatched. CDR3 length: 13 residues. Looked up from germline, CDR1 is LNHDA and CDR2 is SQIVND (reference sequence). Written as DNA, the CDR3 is TGTGCCAGTAGTCCTACAGGGGCCACTGAAGCTTTCTTT. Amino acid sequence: CASSPTGATEAFF.